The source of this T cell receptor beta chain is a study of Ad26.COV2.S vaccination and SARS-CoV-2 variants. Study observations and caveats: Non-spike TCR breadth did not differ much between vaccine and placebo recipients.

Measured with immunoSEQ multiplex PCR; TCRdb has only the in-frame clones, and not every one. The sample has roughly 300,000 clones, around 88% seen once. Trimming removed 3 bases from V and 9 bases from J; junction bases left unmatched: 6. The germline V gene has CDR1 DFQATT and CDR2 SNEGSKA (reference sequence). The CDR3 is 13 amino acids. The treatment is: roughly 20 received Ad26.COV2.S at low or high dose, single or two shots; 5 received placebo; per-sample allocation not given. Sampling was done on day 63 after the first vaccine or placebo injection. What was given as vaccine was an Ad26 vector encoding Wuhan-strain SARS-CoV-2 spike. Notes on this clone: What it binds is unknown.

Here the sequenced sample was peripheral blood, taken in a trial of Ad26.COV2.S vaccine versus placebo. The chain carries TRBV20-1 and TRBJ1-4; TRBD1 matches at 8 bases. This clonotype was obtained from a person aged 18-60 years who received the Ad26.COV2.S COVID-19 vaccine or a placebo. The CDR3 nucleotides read TGCAGTGCTAGTGGAGGGACAGGTCAAAAACTGTTTTTT. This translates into CSASGGTGQKLFF.